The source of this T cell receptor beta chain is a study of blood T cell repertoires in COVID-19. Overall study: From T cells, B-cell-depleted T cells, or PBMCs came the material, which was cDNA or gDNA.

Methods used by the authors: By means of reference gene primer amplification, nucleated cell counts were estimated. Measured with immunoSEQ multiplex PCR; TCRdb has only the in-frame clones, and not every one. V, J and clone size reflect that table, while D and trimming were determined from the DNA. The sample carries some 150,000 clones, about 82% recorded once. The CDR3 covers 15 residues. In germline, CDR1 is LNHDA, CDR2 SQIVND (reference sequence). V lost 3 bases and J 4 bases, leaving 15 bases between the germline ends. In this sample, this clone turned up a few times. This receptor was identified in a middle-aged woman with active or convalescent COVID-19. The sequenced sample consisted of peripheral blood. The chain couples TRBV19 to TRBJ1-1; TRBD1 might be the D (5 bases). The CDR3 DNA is TGTGCCAGTAGTATGACACCGCCTGGGGCCACTGAAGCTTTCTTT. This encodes CASSMTPPGATEAFF.